This T cell receptor (beta chain) was identified in a study of blood T cell repertoires in COVID-19. Sequencing used immunoSEQ multiplex PCR; TCRdb keeps in-frame clones, though not all of them. The table includes around 700,000 clones, 85% to 90% detected once. The CDR3 totals 16 residues. The V and J ends lost 4 bases and 1 base respectively, with 15 bases between them. Germline V gives CDR1 SGHKS, CDR2 YYEKEE (reference sequence). This receptor was identified in a woman aged 18-30 years with acute or convalescent COVID-19. Sequencing was performed on peripheral blood. V usage is TRBV5-5 and J usage is TRBJ1-5; perhaps TRBD1 as D (6 bases). The CDR3 sequence: CASSPTGLTSNQPQHF. CDR3 DNA sequence: TGTGCCAGCAGCCCAACAGGGCTCACAAGCAATCAGCCCCAGCATTTT.